This T cell receptor (beta chain) was retrieved from a study of CD8+ T cells in alopecia areata. The wider study: Patients in the treated group were given tofacitinib by mouth, 5 to 10 mg twice a day. Whole-study results and caveats: Scalp sample data also include resident alphabeta T cells from normal skin.

This CDR3 is built from 14 residues. Trimming took off 4 bases at V and 5 bases at J, with 14 bases between the two ends. The V gene's germline CDR1 is SNHLY and CDR2 FYNNEI. The sample holds a few counts of this clone. Its cognate antigen is unknown. As the sequencing template, cDNA was produced by extracting RNA and reverse transcribing it. Assay used: immunoSEQ multiplex PCR; TCRdb lists only in-frame clones, some missing. The sample carries 140,000 to 150,000 clones, roughly 46% recorded once. Lesional scalp tissue (obtained by punch biopsy) and peripheral blood were collected from alopecia areata patients.

Specimen: CD4+ T cells sorted from blood, collected at week 0. This clonotype originated in a human donor with alopecia areata. The rearrangement uses TRBV2 and TRBJ2-5; D not resolved. CDR3 nucleotide sequence: TGTGCCAGCAGTGCCCAAGGGCGTCGGGAGACCCAGTACTTC. As protein: CASSAQGRRETQYF.